The 15 T cell receptor beta chains below all came from one sample that was sequenced in a study of shared clonotypes between healthy human individuals. Repertoires were generated with immunoSEQ multiplex PCR, while TCRdb's copy carries only in-frame clones and drops some. The profile covers 2 million to 2.5 million clones, with approximately 95% appearing a single time and about 0.41% taken by the ten largest. Sequencing was done on a sample of naive CD4+ T cells from PBMCs. This sample's subset: CD45RA+ positively selected. Receptor source: a man aged 18-30 years in good health. Some clones in this sample may be carry-over from other donors' samples.

The rearrangement links TRBV10-3 to TRBJ2-1; 15 bases fit TRBD2. Germline V gives CDR1 ENHRY, CDR2 SYGVKD. The J segment lost 14 bases and the V segment lost 2 bases, leaving 10 bases of the junction unmatched. The CDR3 has 16 residues. The CDR3 reads CAISEPSGLAGGWKFF. The CDR3 region has the DNA TGTGCCATCAGTGAGCCTTCGGGACTAGCGGGAGGTTGGAAGTTCTTC.

The chain employs TRBV28 and TRBJ2-1, with 8 bases matching TRBD2. The CDR3 consists of 14 residues. V lost 5 bases and J lost 9; bases outside the gene matches: 9. Germline V gene data show CDR1 as MDHEN and CDR2 as SYDVKM. The CDR3: CASSPGTRTTEQFF. CDR3 coding DNA: TGTGCCAGCAGTCCCGGGACTAGGACTACTGAGCAGTTCTTC.

As DNA, the CDR3 is TGTGCCAGCAGCCTACTTGGGGGGGGCCCAGCGCGCGCTGAAGCTTTCTTT. It translates to CASSLLGGGPARAEAFF. The rearrangement links TRBV5-4 to TRBJ1-1; possibly TRBD1 for D (6 bases). V was trimmed by 4 bases and J by 6 bases, leaving 25 bases between them. This CDR3 is built from 17 residues. Germline-derived CDR1 and CDR2 are SGHNT and YYREEE (reference sequence).

The rearrangement uses TRBV5-4 and TRBJ1-4, with D uncertain. The ends were cut back, 4 bases at V and 10 bases at J, with 11 bases in the middle. Germline CDR1 is SGHNT and CDR2 is YYREEE (reference sequence). The CDR3 has 12 amino acids. The CDR3 DNA reads TGTGCCAGCAGCCCCACCATGGGAAAACTGTTTTTT. It translates to CASSPTMGKLFF.

This clone has more than one count but fewer than ten. V gene TRBV2 combines with J gene TRBJ1-1; 7 bases agree with TRBD1. V lost 7 bases, J lost 5 bases, and 13 bases stayed unmatched. The germline V gene encodes CDR1 SNHLY and CDR2 FYNNEI. The CDR3 is 15 amino acids. The CDR3: CASTGLQGRATEAFF. The DNA for the CDR3 is TGTGCCAGCACGGGACTACAGGGGAGGGCTACTGAAGCTTTCTTT.

The rearrangement uses TRBV4-3 and TRBJ1-2; 7 positions match TRBD1. The J segment lost 4 bases and the V segment lost 0 bases, leaving 8 bases of the junction unmatched. The germline gives CDR1 LGHNA, CDR2 YSLEER. There are 16 residues in the CDR3. CDR3 in amino acids: CASSQDSTGRGYGYTF. Written as DNA, the CDR3 is TGCGCCAGCAGCCAAGATTCGACAGGGCGCGGCTATGGCTACACCTTC.

Remarks on this clone: In the same sample, other DNA sequences code for this CDR3. This chain uses TRBV5-1 with TRBJ2-6, with D perhaps TRBD1 (6 bases). The CDR3 totals 15 residues. Trimming left V 4 bases short and J 1 base short, with 9 bases between. Looked up from germline, CDR1 is SGHRS and CDR2 is YFSETQ. The CDR3 DNA reads TGCGCCAGCAGCATTACAGGGTCTGGGGCCAACGTCCTGACTTTC. Its translation is CASSITGSGANVLTF.

This chain uses TRBV18 with TRBJ2-7; D call uncertain. CDR3 length: 14 amino acids. V was cut by 1 base and J by 0 bases, with 7 bases left in between. Germline V gene data show CDR1 as KGHSH and CDR2 as LQKENI. CDR3 sequence: CASSPHPLSYEQYF. The DNA for the CDR3 is TGTGCCAGCTCACCACACCCGCTCTCCTACGAGCAGTACTTC.

This CDR3 is CATLWGLVADEQFF. The DNA for the CDR3 is TGTGCCACCCTCTGGGGCCTTGTAGCCGATGAGCAGTTCTTC. The J gene is TRBJ2-1, the V gene TRBV7-2, with D possibly being TRBD1 (5 bases). V lost 10 bases and J 8 bases, leaving 21 bases between the germline ends. The CDR3 loop spans 14 amino acids. The germline V gene has CDR1 SGHTA and CDR2 FQGNSA.

V is TRBV2 and J is TRBJ1-1, with D unresolved. V was trimmed by 1 base and J by 3 bases, leaving 3 bases between them. The germline V gene has CDR1 SNHLY and CDR2 FYNNEI. This CDR3 comprises 12 residues. CDR3 bases: TGTGCCAGCAGTGAAGTGGACACTGAAGCTTTCTTT. This codes for CASSEVDTEAFF.

The gene calls are TRBV25-1 and TRBJ2-5, with 8 bases fitting TRBD1. V was pared by 4 bases and J by 11 bases, with 12 bases of the junction left unmatched. Per germline, CDR1 MGHDK and CDR2 SYGVNS. The CDR3 length is 14 residues. DNA for the CDR3: TGTGCCAGCAGTGGGACAGGGCGGATCGGGGAGCAGTACTTC. It codes for CASSGTGRIGEQYF. Together with reference TRBV25-1 and TRBJ2-5, the CDR3 gives the full variable domain: EADIYQTPRYLVIGTGKKITLECSQTMGHDKMYWYQQDPGMELHLIHYSYGVNSTEKGDLSSESTVSRIRTEHFPLTLESARPSHTSQYLCASSGTGRIGEQYFGPGTRLLVL.

The chain links TRBV7-9 to TRBJ2-7; D is possibly TRBD2 (6 bases). Trimming removed 5 bases from V and 5 bases from J, with 19 bases in between. The CDR3 extends over 15 amino acids. CDR1 is SEHNR, CDR2 FQNEAQ, per germline (reference sequence). The chain's CDR3 is CASSPGRRGYDEQYF. CDR3 nucleotide sequence: TGTGCCAGCAGCCCGGGTAGGCGGGGATACGACGAGCAGTACTTC.

The chain has TRBV2 and TRBJ1-3; D is unclear. The CDR3 is 19 amino acids. V gave up 4 bases and J gave up 0 bases, with 22 bases separating them. Germline lookup yields CDR1 SNHLY and CDR2 FYNNEI. CDR3 nucleotides: TGTGCCAGCAGTGCTCAGAGACCACTCCGTACGTCCTCTGGAAACACCATATATTTT. Protein: CASSAQRPLRTSSGNTIYF.

CDR3 amino acids: CASRSPGQGDYGYTF. In DNA, the CDR3 is TGTGCCAGCAGATCACCGGGACAGGGTGACTATGGCTACACCTTC. The chain uses TRBV7-9 and TRBJ1-2, with 9 nucleotides matching TRBD1. With V trimmed by 6 bases and J by 3 bases, 8 bases remained unmatched. CDR1 and CDR2 (germline): SEHNR, FQNEAQ (reference sequence). The CDR3 totals 15 residues.

V is TRBV6-1 and J is TRBJ1-5; unclear D gene. V was trimmed by 5 bases and J by 5 bases, leaving 10 bases between them. This CDR3 region has 13 residues. The V gene's germline CDR1 is MNHNS and CDR2 SASEGT. DNA for the CDR3: TGTGCCAGCAGTATCATGGGAGATCAGCCCCAGCATTTT. Translating it yields CASSIMGDQPQHF.